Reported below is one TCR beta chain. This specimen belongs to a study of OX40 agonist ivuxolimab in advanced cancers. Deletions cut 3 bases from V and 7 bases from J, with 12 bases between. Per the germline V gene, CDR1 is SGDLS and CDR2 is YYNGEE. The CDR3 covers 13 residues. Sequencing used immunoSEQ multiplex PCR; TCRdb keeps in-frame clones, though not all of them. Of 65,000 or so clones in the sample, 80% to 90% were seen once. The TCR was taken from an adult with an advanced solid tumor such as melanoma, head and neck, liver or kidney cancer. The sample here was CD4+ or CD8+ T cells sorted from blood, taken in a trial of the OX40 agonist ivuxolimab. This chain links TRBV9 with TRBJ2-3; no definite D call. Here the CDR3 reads CASSDYTLNTQYF. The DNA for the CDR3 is TGTGCCAGCAGCGATTACACTTTGAATACGCAGTATTTT.